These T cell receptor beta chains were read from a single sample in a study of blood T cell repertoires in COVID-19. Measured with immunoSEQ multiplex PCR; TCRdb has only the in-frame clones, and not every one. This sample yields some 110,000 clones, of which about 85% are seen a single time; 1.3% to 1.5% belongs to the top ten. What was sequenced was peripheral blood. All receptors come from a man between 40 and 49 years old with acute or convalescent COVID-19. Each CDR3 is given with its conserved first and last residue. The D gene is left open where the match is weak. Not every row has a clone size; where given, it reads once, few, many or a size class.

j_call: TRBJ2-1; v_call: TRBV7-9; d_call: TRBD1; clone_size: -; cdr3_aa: CASRGTGGNEQFF; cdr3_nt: TGTGCCAGCAGAGGGACAGGGGGCAATGAGCAGTTCTTC
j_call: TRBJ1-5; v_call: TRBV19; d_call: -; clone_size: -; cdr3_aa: CASSSGGWRVHF; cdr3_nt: TGTGCCAGTAGTTCGGGGGGCTGGAGGGTTCATTTT
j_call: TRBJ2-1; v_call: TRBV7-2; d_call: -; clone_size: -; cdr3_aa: CASSHDIGTYNEQFF; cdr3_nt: TGTGCCAGCAGCCACGACATCGGGACCTACAATGAGCAGTTCTTC
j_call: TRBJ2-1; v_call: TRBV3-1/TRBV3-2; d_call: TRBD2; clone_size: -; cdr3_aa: CASSQEILANNEQFF; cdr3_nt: TGTGCCAGCAGCCAAGAAATACTAGCGAACAATGAGCAGTTCTTC
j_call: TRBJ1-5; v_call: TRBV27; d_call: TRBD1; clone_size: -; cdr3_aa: CASSQYRGSNQPQHF; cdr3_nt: TGTGCCAGCAGTCAGTACAGGGGGAGCAATCAGCCCCAGCATTTT
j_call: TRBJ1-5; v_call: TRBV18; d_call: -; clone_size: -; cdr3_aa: CASSATLNSNQPQHF; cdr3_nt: TGTGCCAGCTCAGCCACTCTAAATTCCAATCAGCCCCAGCATTTT
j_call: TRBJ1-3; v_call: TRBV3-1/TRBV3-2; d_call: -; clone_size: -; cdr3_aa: CASSRQERNTIYF; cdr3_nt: TGTGCCAGCAGCAGACAGGAACGAAACACCATATATTTT
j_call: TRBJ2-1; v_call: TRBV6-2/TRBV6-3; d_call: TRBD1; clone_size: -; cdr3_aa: CASSDTTGGWDEQFF; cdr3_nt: TGTGCCAGCAGTGACACGACAGGGGGTTGGGATGAGCAGTTCTTC
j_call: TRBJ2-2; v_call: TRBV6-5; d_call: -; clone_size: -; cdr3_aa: CASSYSGGELFF; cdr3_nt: TGTGCCAGCAGTTACTCCGGCGGGGAGCTGTTTTTT
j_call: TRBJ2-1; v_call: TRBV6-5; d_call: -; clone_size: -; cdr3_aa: CASSSRDISYNEQFF; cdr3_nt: TGTGCCAGCAGTTCCCGGGACATATCCTACAATGAGCAGTTCTTC
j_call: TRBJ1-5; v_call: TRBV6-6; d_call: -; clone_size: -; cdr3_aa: CASSYGQGGQPQHF; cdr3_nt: TGTGCCAGCAGTTATGGCCAGGGTGGTCAGCCCCAGCATTTT
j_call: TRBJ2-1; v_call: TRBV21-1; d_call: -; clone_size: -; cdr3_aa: CASRTGTSGPSYNEQFF; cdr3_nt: TGTGCCAGCAGAACCGGGACTAGCGGCCCCTCCTACAATGAGCAGTTCTTC
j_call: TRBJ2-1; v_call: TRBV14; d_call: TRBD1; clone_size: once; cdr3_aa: CASSIRTGSYNEQFF; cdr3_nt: TGTGCCAGCAGCATACGGACAGGCTCCTACAATGAGCAGTTCTTC
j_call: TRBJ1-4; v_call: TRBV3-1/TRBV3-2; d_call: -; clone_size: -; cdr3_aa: CASSQDPGLRSNEKLFF; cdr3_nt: TGTGCCAGCAGCCAAGATCCAGGGCTGAGGTCTAATGAAAAACTGTTTTTT
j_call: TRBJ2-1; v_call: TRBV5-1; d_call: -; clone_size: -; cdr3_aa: CASSLGELTYNEQFF; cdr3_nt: TGCGCCAGCAGCTTGGGGGAGCTAACCTACAATGAGCAGTTCTTC
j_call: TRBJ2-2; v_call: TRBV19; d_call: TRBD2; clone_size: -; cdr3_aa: CASSRESSGPRTGELFF; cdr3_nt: TGTGCCAGTAGTAGGGAATCTAGCGGACCAAGGACCGGGGAGCTGTTTTTT
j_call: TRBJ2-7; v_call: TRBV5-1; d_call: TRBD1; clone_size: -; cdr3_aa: CASSDWDSPYEQYF; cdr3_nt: TGCGCCAGCAGCGATTGGGACAGCCCCTACGAGCAGTACTTC
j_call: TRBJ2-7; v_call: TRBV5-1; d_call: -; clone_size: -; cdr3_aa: CASSLDRELYEQYF; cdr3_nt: TGCGCCAGCAGCTTGGACAGGGAACTTTACGAGCAGTACTTC
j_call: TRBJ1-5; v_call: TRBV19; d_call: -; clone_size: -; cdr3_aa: CASRAQGPSNQPQHF; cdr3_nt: TGTGCCAGTAGGGCCCAGGGCCCGAGCAATCAGCCCCAGCATTTT
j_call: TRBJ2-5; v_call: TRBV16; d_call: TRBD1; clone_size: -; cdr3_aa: CASSQLGTGPQETQYF; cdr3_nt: TGTGCCAGCAGCCAACTCGGGACAGGGCCCCAAGAGACCCAGTACTTC
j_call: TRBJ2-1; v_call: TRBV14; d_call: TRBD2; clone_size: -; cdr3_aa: CASSRITRLAGKNEQFF; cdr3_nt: TGTGCCAGCAGTCGGATAACTAGACTAGCGGGAAAAAATGAGCAGTTCTTC
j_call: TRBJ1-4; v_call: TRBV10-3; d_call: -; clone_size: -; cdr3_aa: CAISLRGEKLFF; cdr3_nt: TGTGCCATCAGCCTACGGGGGGAAAAACTGTTTTTT
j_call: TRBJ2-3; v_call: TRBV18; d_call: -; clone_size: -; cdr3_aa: CASSPGDTDTQYF; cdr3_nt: TGTGCCAGCTCACCAGGAGACACAGATACGCAGTATTTT
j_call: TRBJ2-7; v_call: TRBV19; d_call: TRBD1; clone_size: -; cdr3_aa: CASSTRQGFSEQYF; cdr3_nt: TGTGCCAGTAGTACCCGACAGGGGTTTAGCGAGCAGTACTTC
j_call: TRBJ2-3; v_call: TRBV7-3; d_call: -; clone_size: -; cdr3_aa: CASSFGPISTDTQYF; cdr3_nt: TGTGCCAGCAGCTTCGGTCCGATCAGCACAGATACGCAGTATTTT
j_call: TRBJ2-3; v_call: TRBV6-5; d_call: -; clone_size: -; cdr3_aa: CASSYPGTDTQYF; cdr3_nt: TGTGCCAGCAGTTACCCGGGTACAGATACGCAGTATTTT
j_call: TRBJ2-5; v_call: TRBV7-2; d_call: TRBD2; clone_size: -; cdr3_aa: CASSQGLAGLGAQYF; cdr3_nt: TGTGCCAGCAGCCAGGGTCTAGCGGGGCTCGGGGCCCAGTACTTC
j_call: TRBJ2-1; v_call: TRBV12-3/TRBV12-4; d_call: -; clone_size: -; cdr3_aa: CASSILAQQFF; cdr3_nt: TGTGCCAGCAGTATACTAGCCCAGCAGTTCTTC
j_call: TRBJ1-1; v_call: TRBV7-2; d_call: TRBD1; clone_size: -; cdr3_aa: CASSSQGQLNTEAFF; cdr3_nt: TGTGCCAGCAGCTCCCAGGGACAGTTGAACACTGAAGCTTTCTTT
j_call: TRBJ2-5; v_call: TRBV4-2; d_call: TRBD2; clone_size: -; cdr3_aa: CASSPDSGLAGYKTQYF; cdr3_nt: TGTGCCAGCAGCCCAGATTCGGGACTAGCGGGATATAAGACCCAGTACTTC
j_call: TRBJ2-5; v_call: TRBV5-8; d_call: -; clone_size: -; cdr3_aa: CASSLRETQYF; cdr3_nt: TGTGCCAGTTCCCTACGAGAGACCCAGTACTTC
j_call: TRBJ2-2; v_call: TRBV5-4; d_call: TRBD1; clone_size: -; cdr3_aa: CASSSATGLLGELFF; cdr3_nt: TGTGCCAGCAGCTCCGCGACAGGGCTGCTCGGGGAGCTGTTTTTT
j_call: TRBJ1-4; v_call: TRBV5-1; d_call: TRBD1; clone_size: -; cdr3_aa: CASSHGTAVNEKLFF; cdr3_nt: TGCGCCAGCAGCCACGGGACAGCCGTTAATGAAAAACTGTTTTTT
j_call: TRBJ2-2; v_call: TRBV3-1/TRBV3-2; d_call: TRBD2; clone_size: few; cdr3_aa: CASSQALAGEAGELFF; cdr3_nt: TGTGCCAGCAGCCAAGCGCTAGCGGGAGAGGCCGGGGAGCTGTTTTTT
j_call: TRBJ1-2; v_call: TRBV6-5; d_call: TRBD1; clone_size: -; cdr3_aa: CASNQGVGGYTF; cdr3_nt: TGTGCCAGCAATCAGGGGGTGGGTGGCTACACCTTC
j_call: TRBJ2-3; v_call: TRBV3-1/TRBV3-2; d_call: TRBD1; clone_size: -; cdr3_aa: CASSDARGRTDTQYF; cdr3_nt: TGTGCCAGCAGCGACGCCAGGGGGCGCACAGATACGCAGTATTTT
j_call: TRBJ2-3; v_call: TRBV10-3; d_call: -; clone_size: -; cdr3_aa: CAISEQGPDTQYF; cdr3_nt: TGTGCCATCAGCGAACAGGGTCCAGATACGCAGTATTTT
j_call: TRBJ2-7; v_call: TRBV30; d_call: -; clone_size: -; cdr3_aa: CAWSVGAGRWYEQYF; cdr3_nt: TGTGCCTGGAGTGTAGGGGCAGGGAGGTGGTACGAGCAGTACTTC
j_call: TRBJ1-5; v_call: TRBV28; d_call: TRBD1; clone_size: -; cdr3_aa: CASMDPGQRNQPQHF; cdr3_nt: TGTGCCAGTATGGACCCGGGACAGCGCAATCAGCCCCAGCATTTT
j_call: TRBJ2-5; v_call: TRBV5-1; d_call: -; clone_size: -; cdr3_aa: CASSLRGARAETQYF; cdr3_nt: TGCGCCAGCAGCTTGCGCGGGGCGCGGGCAGAGACCCAGTACTTC
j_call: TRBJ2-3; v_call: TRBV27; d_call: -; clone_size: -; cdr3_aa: CASGGRSQGRRTQYF; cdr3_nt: TGTGCCAGTGGGGGCAGGTCTCAGGGGCGAAGGACGCAGTATTTT
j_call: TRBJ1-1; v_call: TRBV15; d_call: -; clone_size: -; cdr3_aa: CATSRDRGGAEAFF; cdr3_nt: TGTGCCACCAGCAGAGACAGGGGAGGGGCTGAAGCTTTCTTT
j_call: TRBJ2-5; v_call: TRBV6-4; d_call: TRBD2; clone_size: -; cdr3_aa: CASRDPGLADQETQYF; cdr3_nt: TGTGCCAGCAGAGATCCGGGACTAGCGGACCAAGAGACCCAGTACTTC
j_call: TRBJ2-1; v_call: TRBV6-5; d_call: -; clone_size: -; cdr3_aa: CASSRPRTPNNEQFF; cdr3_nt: TGTGCCAGCAGTCGTCCTAGGACTCCTAACAATGAGCAGTTCTTC
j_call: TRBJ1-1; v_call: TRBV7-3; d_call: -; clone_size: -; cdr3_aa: CASSSGPTRGGAEAFF; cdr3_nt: TGTGCCAGCAGCTCGGGGCCCACCAGGGGAGGGGCTGAAGCTTTCTTT
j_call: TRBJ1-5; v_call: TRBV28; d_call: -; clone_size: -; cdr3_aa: CASSFWGQQQPQHF; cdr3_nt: TGTGCCAGCAGTTTTTGGGGACAACAACAGCCCCAGCATTTT
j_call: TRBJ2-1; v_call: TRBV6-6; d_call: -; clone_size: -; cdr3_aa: CASSYSPGLPYNEQFF; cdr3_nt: TGTGCCAGCAGTTACTCTCCCGGACTTCCCTACAATGAGCAGTTCTTC
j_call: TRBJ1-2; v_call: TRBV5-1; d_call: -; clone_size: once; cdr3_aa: CASSSLGRGNYGYTF; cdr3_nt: TGCGCCAGCAGCTCCCTCGGGAGGGGTAACTATGGCTACACCTTC
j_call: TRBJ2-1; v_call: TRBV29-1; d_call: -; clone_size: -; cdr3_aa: CSALGSSYNEQFF; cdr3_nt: TGCAGCGCCCTCGGGAGCTCCTACAATGAGCAGTTCTTC
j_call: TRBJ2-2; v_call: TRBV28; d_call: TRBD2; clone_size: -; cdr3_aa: CASSLLRGANTGELFF; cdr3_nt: TGTGCCAGCAGTTTATTGCGGGGGGCGAACACCGGGGAGCTGTTTTTT
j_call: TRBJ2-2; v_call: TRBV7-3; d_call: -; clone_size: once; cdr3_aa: CASSLWGPNTGELFF; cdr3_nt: TGTGCCAGCAGCTTATGGGGGCCGAACACCGGGGAGCTGTTTTTT
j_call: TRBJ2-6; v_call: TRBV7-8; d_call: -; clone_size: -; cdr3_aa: CASRRGGANVLTF; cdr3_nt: TGTGCCAGCAGGAGGGGGGGAGCCAACGTCCTGACTTTC
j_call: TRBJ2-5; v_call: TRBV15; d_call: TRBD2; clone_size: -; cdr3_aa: CATSREDGGFRGTQYF; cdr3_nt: TGTGCCACCAGCAGAGAAGACGGGGGGTTCCGAGGGACCCAGTACTTC
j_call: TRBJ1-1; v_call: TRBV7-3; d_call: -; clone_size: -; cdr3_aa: CASSLYGTENTEAFF; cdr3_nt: TGTGCCAGCAGCTTGTACGGGACTGAGAACACTGAAGCTTTCTTT